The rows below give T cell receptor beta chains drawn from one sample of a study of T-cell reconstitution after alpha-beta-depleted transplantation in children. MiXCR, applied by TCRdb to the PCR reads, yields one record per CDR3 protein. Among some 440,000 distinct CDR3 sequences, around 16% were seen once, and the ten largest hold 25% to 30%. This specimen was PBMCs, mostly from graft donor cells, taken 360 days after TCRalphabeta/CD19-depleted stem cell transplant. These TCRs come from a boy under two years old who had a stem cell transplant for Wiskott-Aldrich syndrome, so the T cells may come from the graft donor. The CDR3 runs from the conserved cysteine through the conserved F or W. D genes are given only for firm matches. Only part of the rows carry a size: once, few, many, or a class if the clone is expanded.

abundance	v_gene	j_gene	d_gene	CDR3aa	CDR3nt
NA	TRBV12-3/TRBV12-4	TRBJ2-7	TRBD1	CASSFRGHSYEQYF	TGTGCCAGCAGTTTCAGGGGGCACTCCTACGAGCAGTACTTC
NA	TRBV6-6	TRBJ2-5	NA	CASIYQETQYF	TGTGCCAGCATCTATCAGGAGACCCAGTACTTC
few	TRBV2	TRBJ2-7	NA	CASSESLIPSYPYEQYF	TGTGCCAGCAGTGAATCCCTAATACCCTCATATCCCTACGAGCAGTACTTC
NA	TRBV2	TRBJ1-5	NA	CASGEVGQPQHF	TGTGCCAGCGGGGAGGTGGGGCAGCCCCAGCATTTT
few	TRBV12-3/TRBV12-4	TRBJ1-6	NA	CASRPDSGYNSPLHF	TGTGCCAGCAGGCCGGACAGCGGCTATAATTCACCCCTCCACTTT
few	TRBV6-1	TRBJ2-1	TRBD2	CASSQAGVEQFF	TGTGCCAGCAGTCAAGCGGGGGTTGAGCAGTTCTTC
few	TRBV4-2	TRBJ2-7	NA	CASSSIISLSSYEQYF	TGTGCCAGCAGCTCAATAATCTCCTTGAGCTCCTACGAGCAGTACTTC
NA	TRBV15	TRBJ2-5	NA	CATSRDIRETQYF	TGTGCCACCAGCAGAGATATTAGAGAGACCCAGTACTTC
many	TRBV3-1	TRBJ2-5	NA	CASSQGERRQETQYF	TGTGCCAGCAGCCAAGGGGAGCGGCGCCAAGAGACCCAGTACTTC
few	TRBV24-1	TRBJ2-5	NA	CATSDGLTAYRKFSETQYF	TGTGCCACCAGTGATGGCCTTACAGCCTACCGTAAGTTTTCGGAGACCCAGTACTTC
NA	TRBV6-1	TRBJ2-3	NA	CASSPGALRTDTQYF	TGTGCCAGCAGTCCAGGGGCACTAAGGACAGATACGCAGTATTTT
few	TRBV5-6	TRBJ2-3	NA	CASSFLGGASGTDTQYF	TGTGCCAGCAGCTTCCTCGGGGGAGCGTCCGGCACAGATACGCAGTATTTT
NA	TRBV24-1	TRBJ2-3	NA	CATSGGAADTQYF	TGTGCCACCAGTGGAGGGGCTGCAGATACGCAGTATTTT
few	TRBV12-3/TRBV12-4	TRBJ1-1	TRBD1	CASSLETGLRWNTEAFF	TGTGCCAGCAGTTTAGAGACAGGGTTGAGATGGAACACTGAAGCTTTCTTT
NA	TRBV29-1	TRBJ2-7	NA	CSVAGSLGEQYF	TGCAGCGTTGCCGGGTCTTTAGGCGAGCAGTACTTC
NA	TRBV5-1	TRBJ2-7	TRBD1	CASSLTPGTGDEQYF	TGCGCCAGCAGCCTAACCCCCGGGACAGGGGACGAGCAGTACTTC
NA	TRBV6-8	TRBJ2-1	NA	CASREGASYRDEQFF	TGTGCCAGCCGGGAGGGGGCATCTTACCGGGATGAGCAGTTCTTC
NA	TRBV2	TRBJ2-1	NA	CASSERRLVGRHPYNEQFF	TGTGCCAGCAGTGAGAGGCGGTTGGTGGGGAGACACCCTTACAATGAGCAGTTCTTC
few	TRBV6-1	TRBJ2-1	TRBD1	CASTRDRGRTEQFF	TGTGCCAGCACCCGGGACAGGGGGCGCACTGAGCAGTTCTTC
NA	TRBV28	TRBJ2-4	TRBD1	CASSSGTGGNIQYF	TGTGCCAGCAGTTCAGGGACAGGCGGAAACATTCAGTACTTC
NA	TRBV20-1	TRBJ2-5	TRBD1	CSAVKGARETQYF	TGCAGTGCCGTGAAGGGGGCAAGGGAGACCCAGTACTTC
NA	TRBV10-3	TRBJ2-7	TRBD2	CAIRDTGTTLYEQYF	TGTGCCATCAGGGACACCGGGACTACTCTCTACGAGCAGTACTTC
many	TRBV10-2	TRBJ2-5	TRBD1	CASSRGRETQYF	TGCGCCAGCAGTAGGGGGCGAGAGACCCAGTACTTC
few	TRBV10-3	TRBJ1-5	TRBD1	CAISAGTGGHQPQHF	TGTGCCATCAGTGCGGGGACAGGGGGCCATCAGCCCCAGCATTTT
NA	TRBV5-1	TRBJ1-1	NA	CASSLVFQGNTEAFF	TGCGCCAGCAGCTTGGTTTTTCAGGGGAACACTGAAGCTTTCTTT
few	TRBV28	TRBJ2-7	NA	CASSSLGPSYEQYF	TGTGCCAGCAGTTCCCTGGGCCCGTCCTACGAGCAGTACTTC
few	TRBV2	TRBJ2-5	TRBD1	CASAQGGLETQYF	TGTGCCAGCGCCCAAGGGGGCTTGGAGACCCAGTACTTC
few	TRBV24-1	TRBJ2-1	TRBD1	CATRDRGSPYNEQFF	TGTGCCACCAGGGACAGGGGGAGCCCCTACAATGAGCAGTTCTTC
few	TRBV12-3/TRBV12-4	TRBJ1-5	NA	CASSPRGSADRPQHF	TGTGCCAGCAGTCCCCGGGGATCTGCAGATAGGCCCCAGCATTTT
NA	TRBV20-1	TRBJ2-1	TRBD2	CSARGPSGRGEQFF	TGCAGTGCGAGAGGGCCTAGCGGGAGAGGTGAGCAGTTCTTC
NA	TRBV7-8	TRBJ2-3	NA	CASKGDTQYF	TGTGCCAGCAAAGGAGATACGCAGTATTTT
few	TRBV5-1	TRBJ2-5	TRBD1	CASSLLSGQYGETQYF	TGCGCCAGCAGCTTGTTATCGGGACAGTACGGGGAGACCCAGTACTTC
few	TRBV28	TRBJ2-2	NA	CASSFIIWSSPSGELFF	TGTGCCAGCAGTTTCATCATCTGGAGTAGCCCGTCCGGGGAGCTGTTTTTT
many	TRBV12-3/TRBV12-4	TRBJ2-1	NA	CASSLRGAYNEQFF	TGTGCCAGCAGTCTCCGGGGCGCTTACAATGAGCAGTTCTTC
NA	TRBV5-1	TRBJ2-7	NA	CASSDESSYEQYF	TGCGCCAGCAGCGACGAAAGCTCCTACGAGCAGTACTTC
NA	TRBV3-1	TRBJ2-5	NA	CASSRTGSRGQETQYF	TGTGCCAGCAGCCGAACAGGGTCGAGGGGTCAAGAGACCCAGTACTTC
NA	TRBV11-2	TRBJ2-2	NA	CASSLVSGIGVTGELFF	TGTGCCAGCAGCTTAGTCTCGGGGATTGGGGTCACCGGGGAGCTGTTTTTT
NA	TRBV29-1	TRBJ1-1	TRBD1	CSVGSYRGAFF	TGCAGCGTTGGGTCGTACAGGGGAGCTTTCTTT
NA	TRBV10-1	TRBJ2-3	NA	CASSESPWVSTDTQYF	TGCGCCAGCAGTGAGTCGCCTTGGGTGAGCACAGATACGCAGTATTTT
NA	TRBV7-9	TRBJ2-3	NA	CASSFSGPAGRDTQYF	TGTGCCAGCAGCTTTTCAGGGCCAGCTGGGCGGGATACGCAGTATTTT
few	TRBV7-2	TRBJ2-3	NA	CASSLPLRTDTQYF	TGTGCCAGCAGCTTACCGCTACGCACAGATACGCAGTATTTT
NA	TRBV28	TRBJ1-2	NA	CASSLQARGSYGYTF	TGTGCCAGCAGTTTACAGGCGCGGGGCAGCTATGGCTACACCTTC
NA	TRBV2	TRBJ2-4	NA	CASSDFSQRSTKNIQYF	TGTGCCAGCAGTGATTTCTCTCAACGGTCCACCAAAAACATTCAGTACTTC
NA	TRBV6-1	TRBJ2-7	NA	CASSQQWTRAYEQYF	TGTGCCAGCAGTCAACAATGGACAAGAGCCTACGAGCAGTACTTC
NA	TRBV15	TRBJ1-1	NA	CATSRDTEAFF	TGTGCCACCAGCAGAGACACTGAAGCTTTCTTT
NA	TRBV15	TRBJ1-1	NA	CATSRDLKLNTEAFF	TGTGCCACCAGCAGAGATCTAAAACTGAACACTGAAGCTTTCTTT